Reported below is one T cell receptor beta chain. The antigen is not known. At one end the junction does not follow the germline gene, possibly because of a read error. The record originates from a study of graft-versus-host responses after intestinal transplantation. Study at large: Every transplant recipient was induced with anti-thymocyte globulin, then maintained on tacrolimus and steroids for approximately three years. General observations from the study: Recipient-marrow GvH clones were detected, some having first appeared in ileum or blood.

Per the germline V gene, CDR1 is MNHNS and CDR2 is SASEGT. The CDR3 is 14 amino acids. Sequenced by immunoSEQ multiplex PCR; TCRdb stores in-frame clones only, minus some. This repertoire shows roughly 110,000 clones, roughly 87% found once; its top ten account for about 0.75%. This specimen was unstimulated CD4+ T cells sorted from spleen or lymph node cells, taken before transplant. The chain has TRBV6-1 and TRBJ1-1; 10 bases fit TRBD1. The sequence was collected from a human donor who was the organ donor for an intestinal transplant. CDR3 sequence: CATRTGGMNTEAFF. CDR3 DNA: TGTGCCACCAGGACAGGGGGAATGAATACTGAAGCTTTCTTT.